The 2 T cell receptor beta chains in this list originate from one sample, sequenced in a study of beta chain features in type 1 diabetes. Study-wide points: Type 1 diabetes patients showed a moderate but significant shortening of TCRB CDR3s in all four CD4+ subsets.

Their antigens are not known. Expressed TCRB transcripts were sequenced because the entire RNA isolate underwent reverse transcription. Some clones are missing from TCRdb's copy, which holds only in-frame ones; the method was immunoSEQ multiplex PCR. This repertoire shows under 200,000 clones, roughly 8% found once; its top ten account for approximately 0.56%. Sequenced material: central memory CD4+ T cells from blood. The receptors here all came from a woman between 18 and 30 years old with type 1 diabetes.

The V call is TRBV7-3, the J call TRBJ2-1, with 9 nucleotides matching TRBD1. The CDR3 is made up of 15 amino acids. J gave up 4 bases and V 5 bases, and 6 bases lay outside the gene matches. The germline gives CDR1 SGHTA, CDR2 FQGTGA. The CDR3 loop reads CASSRGQGFYNEQFF. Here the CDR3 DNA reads TGTGCCAGCAGCAGGGGACAGGGCTTTTACAATGAGCAGTTCTTC. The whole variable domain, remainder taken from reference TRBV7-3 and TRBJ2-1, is GAGVSQTPSNKVTEKGKYVELRCDPISGHTALYWYRQSLGQGPEFLIYFQGTGAADDSGLPNDRFFAVRPEGSVSTLKIQRTERGDSAVYLCASSRGQGFYNEQFFGPGTRLTVL.

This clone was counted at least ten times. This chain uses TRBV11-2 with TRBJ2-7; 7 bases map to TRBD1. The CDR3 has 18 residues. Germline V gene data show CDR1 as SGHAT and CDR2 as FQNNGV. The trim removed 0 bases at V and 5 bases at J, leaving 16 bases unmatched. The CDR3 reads CASSLDLPRRGRIHEQYF. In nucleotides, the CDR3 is TGTGCCAGCAGCTTAGATCTCCCACGCAGGGGGAGAATTCACGAGCAGTACTTC.